What follows are 11 T cell receptor beta chains derived from one specimen sequenced in a study of early T cells in non-severe SARS-CoV-2 infection. TCRdb reprocessed the 5' RACE reads with MiXCR, giving one entry per CDR3 protein. The sample lists about 83,000 distinct CDR3 sequences, 9% to 15% seen once, with about 7% in the top ten. Sequencing used whole blood. These receptors were collected from an adult who was a healthcare worker with PCR-confirmed SARS-CoV-2 infection or an uninfected control (not recorded which).

This clonotype appeared a few times. This chain joins TRBV20-1 and TRBJ1-2; 7 bases align to TRBD1. CDR1 and CDR2 from the germline V gene are DFQATT and SNEGSKA (reference sequence). The CDR3 length is 12 residues. After removal of 5 bases from V and 4 bases from J, the junction contained 4 bases not matched to a gene. CDR3 sequence: CSAGQDFYGYTF. CDR3 coding DNA: TGCAGTGCTGGACAGGACTTCTATGGCTACACCTTC.

This clonotype was counted a few times. V and J are TRBV12-3 or TRBV12-4 and TRBJ2-1, with D hard to call. The CDR3 length is 12 residues. V was trimmed by 1 base and J by 7 bases, leaving 5 bases between them. DNA for the CDR3: TGTGCCAGCAGTTTAGGGGTTAATGAGCAGTTCTTC. Protein: CASSLGVNEQFF.

V usage is TRBV11-3 and J usage is TRBJ2-2; D call uncertain. The CDR3 loop spans 14 amino acids. Per germline, CDR1 SGHNT and CDR2 YENEEA. Trimming took off 5 bases at V and 5 bases at J, with 12 bases between the two ends. CDR3 DNA: TGTGCCAGCAGCCCTACTGGGCTAACCGGGGAGCTGTTTTTT. Amino acid sequence: CASSPTGLTGELFF.

This clonotype was counted only a few times. J is TRBJ1-1 and V is TRBV9, with D possibly being TRBD1 (6 bases). V dropped 1 base and J dropped 3 bases, with 13 bases sitting between them. The CDR3 contains 15 residues. Germline loops: CDR1 SGDLS, CDR2 YYNGEE. This CDR3 reads CASSVSTGLDTEAFF. The CDR3, as DNA: TGTGCCAGCAGCGTAAGTACAGGGCTGGACACTGAAGCTTTCTTT.

The chain links TRBV29-1 to TRBJ2-7; TRBD1 or TRBD2 may be the D gene (5 bases each). Germline V CDR1 and CDR2: SQVTM, ANQGSEA. CDR3 size: 12 residues. V lost 5 bases and J lost 9, with 17 bases in between. The CDR3 DNA is TGCAGCGTTCGGGGACCGGGAAGCGTGCAGTACTTC. This codes for CSVRGPGSVQYF.

There are a few counts of this clonotype. The rearrangement uses TRBV2 and TRBJ2-1, with D perhaps being TRBD1 or TRBD2 (5 bases each). CDR1 and CDR2 from the germline V gene are SNHLY and FYNNEI. V was pared by 7 bases and J by 6 bases, with 16 bases between. This CDR3 is built from 14 residues. The CDR3 spells CASNRDGFGNEQFF. The CDR3, as DNA: TGTGCCAGCAACCGGGACGGATTCGGCAATGAGCAGTTCTTC.

This clonotype was observed a handful of times. This rearrangement joins TRBV29-1 to TRBJ2-2; D unclear. CDR1 SQVTM and CDR2 ANQGSEA come from the germline V gene. V lost 2 bases and J lost 5, with 6 bases in between. The CDR3 covers 12 residues. CDR3 residues: CSVELLTGELFF. Here the CDR3 DNA reads TGCAGCGTTGAACTCCTAACCGGGGAGCTGTTTTTT.

The table lists this clonotype with many counts. J is TRBJ1-1 and V is TRBV29-1; D remains unclear. The V gene lost 5 bases and the J gene lost 1 base, with 5 bases spanning the gap. Germline V lookup: CDR1 SQVTM, CDR2 ANQGSEA. The CDR3 is made up of 11 amino acids. The DNA of the CDR3 is TGCAGCGTTCAGCGGAACACTGAAGCTTTCTTT. Protein product: CSVQRNTEAFF.

The rearrangement joins TRBV5-6 to TRBJ2-7, with 9 nucleotides matching TRBD1. The V and J ends lost 2 bases and 2 bases, in that order; junction bases with no gene match: 2. The CDR3 runs 14 residues. CDR1 is SGHDT, CDR2 YYEEEE, per germline. This CDR3 reads CASSLGTGTYEQYF. CDR3 coding DNA: TGTGCCAGCAGCTTAGGGACAGGGACCTACGAGCAGTACTTC.

This clonotype was counted between two and nine times. The V call is TRBV6-5, the J call TRBJ2-7; D could derive from TRBD1 or TRBD2 (7 bases each). Germline CDR1 and CDR2: MNHEY and SVGAGI. Trimming removed 4 bases from V and 7 bases from J, with 20 bases in between. This CDR3 is 15 amino acids long. The CDR3 sequence: CASSSRQGGFQEQYF. CDR3 nucleotides: TGTGCCAGCAGTTCCCGGCAGGGGGGGTTTCAAGAGCAGTACTTC.

This clonotype has more than one count but fewer than ten. J is TRBJ2-3 and V is TRBV5-4, with a possible D match to TRBD2 (5 bases). The V end lost 4 bases, the J end lost 5 bases, and 17 bases lay between the germline ends. The CDR3 length is 15 residues. Germline lookup yields CDR1 SGHNT and CDR2 YYREEE (reference sequence). The CDR3: CASSQRTRWGDTQYF. DNA of the CDR3: TGTGCCAGCAGCCAGAGGACTCGATGGGGAGATACGCAGTATTTT.